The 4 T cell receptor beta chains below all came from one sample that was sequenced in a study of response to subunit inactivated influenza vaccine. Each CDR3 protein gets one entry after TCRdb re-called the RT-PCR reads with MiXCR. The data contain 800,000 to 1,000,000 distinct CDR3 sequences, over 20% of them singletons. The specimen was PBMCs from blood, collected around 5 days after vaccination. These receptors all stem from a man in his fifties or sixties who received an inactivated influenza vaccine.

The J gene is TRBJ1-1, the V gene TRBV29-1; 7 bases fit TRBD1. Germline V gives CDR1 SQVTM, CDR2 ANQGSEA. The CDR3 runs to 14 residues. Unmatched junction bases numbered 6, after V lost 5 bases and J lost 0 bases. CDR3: CSVPATGMNTEAFF. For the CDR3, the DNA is TGCAGCGTTCCAGCGACAGGGATGAACACTGAAGCTTTCTTT.

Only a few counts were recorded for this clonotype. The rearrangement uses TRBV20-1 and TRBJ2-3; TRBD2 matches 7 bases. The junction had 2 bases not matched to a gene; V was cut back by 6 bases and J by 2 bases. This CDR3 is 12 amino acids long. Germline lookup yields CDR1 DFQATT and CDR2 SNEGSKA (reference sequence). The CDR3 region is CSAERDTDTQYF. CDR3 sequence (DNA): TGCAGTGCCGAGCGGGACACAGATACGCAGTATTTT.

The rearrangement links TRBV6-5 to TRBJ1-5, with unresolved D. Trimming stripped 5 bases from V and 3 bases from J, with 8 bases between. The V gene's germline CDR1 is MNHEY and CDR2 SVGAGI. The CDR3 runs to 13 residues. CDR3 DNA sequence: TGTGCCAGCAGTCACGACACCAATCAGCCCCAGCATTTT. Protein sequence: CASSHDTNQPQHF.

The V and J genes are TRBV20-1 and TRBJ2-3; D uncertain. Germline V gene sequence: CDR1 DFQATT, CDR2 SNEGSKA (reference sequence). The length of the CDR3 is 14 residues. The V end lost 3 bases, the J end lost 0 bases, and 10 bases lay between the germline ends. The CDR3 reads CSASYGTSTDTQYF. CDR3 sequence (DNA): TGCAGTGCTAGCTACGGTACTAGCACAGATACGCAGTATTTT.